This T cell receptor (beta chain) was retrieved from a study of human T cells and chemical hapten exposure. Study results and limitations: The count of PT1 expanded TCRs correlated positively with patch test score.

As originally analysed: Per sample, the median was 95,638 TCRs, with values from around 24,000 to 710,000. One entry per CDR3 protein, called by TCRdb with MiXCR from the RACE reads. These V and J calls rely on TCRdb rather than the paper's analysis. The sample records 39,000 or so distinct CDR3 sequences, 3% to 4% being singletons. This CDR3 has 14 residues. Germline values: CDR1 SGHVS, CDR2 FQNEAQ. With 0 bases removed from V and 0 bases from J, the gap between germline ends came to 6 bases. The sample's time point: patch test 1, 2 weeks after DPC sensitization. Treatment specified: therapeutic diphenylcyclopropenone sensitization with weekly scalp DPC. It was unfractionated whole blood from which total RNA was extracted. This clonotype was recorded at least ten times. Its antigen is currently unknown.

The chain combines TRBV7-8 with TRBJ2-7; a weak D match, TRBD1 (5 bases). This specimen consisted of whole blood, obtained in connection with sensitization to the hapten diphenylcyclopropenone (DPC). The sequence came from a man between 50 and 59 years old with alopecia areata. Some clones in this sample may be carry-over from other donors' samples. The CDR3 DNA reads as TGTGCCAGCAGCTTAGCGGACAACTCCTACGAGCAGTACTTC. As protein: CASSLADNSYEQYF.